A single sample is the source of the 19 T cell receptor beta chains below, sequenced in a study of technical replicates of blood from four donors. Clones were sequenced by immunoSEQ multiplex PCR, and TCRdb holds only the in-frame ones, with some missing. The sample has 53,000 or so clones; just under 95% are singletons. Sequencing input: PBMCs. The receptor set was obtained from a human donor in good health. Some clones in this sample may be carry-over from other donors' samples.

This sequence joins TRBV7-9 and TRBJ2-5; D possibly corresponds to TRBD1 (5 bases). V lost 5 bases and J 1 base, leaving 11 bases between the germline ends. Germline V gene sequence: CDR1 SEHNR, CDR2 FQNEAQ (reference sequence). The CDR3 totals 14 residues. The CDR3 region is CASSHGTGQETQYF. The CDR3 DNA is TGTGCCAGCAGCCACGGCACAGGCCAAGAGACCCAGTACTTC.

This chain connects TRBV5-5 to TRBJ1-2; D unresolved. The CDR3 has 14 residues. Looked up from germline, CDR1 is SGHKS and CDR2 is YYEKEE (reference sequence). V lost 4 bases and J lost 4, with 14 bases in between. CDR3 nucleotide sequence: TGTGCCAGCAGCCGGGAAACTAAGGGCTATGGCTACACCTTC. Translating it yields CASSRETKGYGYTF.

The V and J genes are TRBV11-2 and TRBJ2-5; D is possibly TRBD2 (5 bases). The ends were cut back, 4 bases at V and 3 bases at J, with 9 bases in the middle. CDR1 SGHAT and CDR2 FQNNGV come from the germline V gene. This CDR3 region has 13 residues. CDR3 sequence reads: CASSSREEETQYF. In DNA, the CDR3 is TGTGCCAGCAGCTCCCGGGAAGAAGAGACCCAGTACTTC.

This chain joins TRBV7-3 and TRBJ2-7; 11 bases agree with TRBD2. Losses at the gene ends were 5 bases for V and 2 bases for J; bases not matched to a gene: 5. The CDR3 has 15 amino acids. Germline values: CDR1 SGHTA, CDR2 FQGTGA. CDR3 sequence reads: CASSPTSGNTYEQYF. The CDR3 DNA is TGTGCCAGCAGCCCGACTAGCGGGAACACCTACGAGCAGTACTTC.

This clone was observed once. The V call is TRBV15, the J call TRBJ1-6, with D perhaps TRBD1 (6 bases). The ends were cut back, 1 base at V and 9 bases at J, with 13 bases in the middle. Germline V gives CDR1 LNHNV, CDR2 YYDKDF (reference sequence). The CDR3 has 15 residues. The CDR3 bases are TGTGCCACCAGCAGAGGGACAGCCCTCGGTTCACCCCTCCACTTT. This codes for CATSRGTALGSPLHF. Combining the CDR3 with reference TRBV15 and TRBJ1-6 gives the whole variable domain DAMVIQNPRYQVTQFGKPVTLSCSQTLNHNVMYWYQQKSSQAPKLLFHYYDKDFNNEADTPDNFQSRRPNTSFCFLDIRSPGLGDTAMYLCATSRGTALGSPLHFGNGTRLTVT.

The V call is TRBV7-2, the J call TRBJ1-1; 12 nucleotides match TRBD1. Trimming took 6 bases from V and 3 from J; bases not matched to a gene: 8. Germline values: CDR1 SGHTA, CDR2 FQGNSA. The CDR3 totals 16 residues. In nucleotides, the CDR3 is TGTGCCAGCAGACATCCGGGACAGGGGGCTTACACTGAAGCTTTCTTT. It is translated as CASRHPGQGAYTEAFF.

The chain has TRBV4-1 and TRBJ2-7; 7 bases line up with TRBD2. The length of the CDR3 is 15 residues. V was clipped by 3 bases and J by 1 base; unmatched bases: 6. Germline CDR1 is MGHRA and CDR2 is YSYEKL. The CDR3 DNA follows: TGCGCCAGCAGCCAGAGCCTAGCGGAGTCCTACGAGCAGTACTTC. This codes for CASSQSLAESYEQYF.

This clone was counted once. The chain links TRBV6-6 to TRBJ2-2, with D hard to call. The length of the CDR3 is 12 residues. V lost 7 bases and J 3 bases, leaving 6 bases between the germline ends. Germline CDR1 MNHNY, CDR2 SVGAGI (reference sequence). CDR3 sequence reads: CASTPHTGELFF. CDR3 nucleotide sequence: TGTGCCAGCACCCCTCACACCGGGGAGCTGTTTTTT.

The J gene is TRBJ1-2, the V gene TRBV14; the D is unclear. Germline loops: CDR1 SGHDN, CDR2 FVKESK. Trimming took 5 bases from V and 5 from J, leaving 15 bases between them. There are 14 residues in the CDR3. Here the CDR3 reads CASSAQSAPYGYTF. The CDR3 DNA sequence: TGTGCCAGCAGCGCCCAGAGCGCTCCGTATGGCTACACCTTC.

The J gene is TRBJ1-2, the V gene TRBV19; a weak D match, TRBD1 (5 bases). This CDR3 is built from 14 residues. The germline V gene encodes CDR1 LNHDA and CDR2 SQIVND (reference sequence). V lost 9 bases and J 7 bases, leaving 21 bases between the germline ends. The CDR3 DNA reads TGTGCCAGCCACCGGGGGGACTCCGTGCGTGGCTACACCTTC. Protein: CASHRGDSVRGYTF.

J is TRBJ2-7 and V is TRBV5-1; D perhaps matches TRBD2 (6 bases). CDR1 and CDR2 from the germline V gene are SGHRS and YFSETQ. V lost 0 bases to trimming and J lost 7 bases, with 20 bases between them. CDR3 length equals 16 residues. The CDR3 DNA follows: TGCGCCAGCAGCTTGGGGGCGGGGAACGCCGGGGAAGAGCAGTACTTC. It is translated as CASSLGAGNAGEEQYF. The variable domain in full, with the rest retrieved from reference TRBV5-1 and TRBJ2-7, is KAGVTQTPRYLIKTRGQQVTLSCSPISGHRSVSWYQQTPGQGLQFLFEYFSETQRNKGNFPGRFSGRQFSNSRSEMNVSTLELGDSALYLCASSLGAGNAGEEQYFGPGTRLTVT.

The genes are TRBV6-1 and TRBJ2-5; 10 bases line up with TRBD1. This CDR3 comprises 15 residues. Germline CDR1 reads MNHNS; CDR2 reads SASEGT. The ends lost 4 bases at V and 8 bases at J; junction bases unmatched: 10. CDR3 nucleotides: TGTGCCAGCAGTGGAGACCTCCGGGACAGGGGAACCCAGTACTTC. Translating gives CASSGDLRDRGTQYF.

The genes are TRBV19 and TRBJ2-7, with 8 bases that match TRBD2. In germline, CDR1 is LNHDA, CDR2 SQIVND (reference sequence). Trimming removed 4 bases from V and 3 bases from J; junction bases left unmatched: 8. This CDR3 comprises 15 residues. CDR3 amino acids: CASSRSGAGDYEQYF. The CDR3, as DNA: TGTGCCAGTAGTAGGAGCGGAGCGGGAGACTACGAGCAGTACTTC.

The chain links TRBV18 to TRBJ1-1; 10 nucleotides agree with TRBD1. The CDR3 is made up of 14 amino acids. Germline trimming cut 6 bases from V and 5 bases from J; bases unmatched to any gene: 6. The germline gives CDR1 KGHSH, CDR2 LQKENI. The CDR3 reads CASSLGTGATEAFF. CDR3 bases: TGTGCCAGCTCCCTCGGGACAGGGGCTACTGAAGCTTTCTTT.

The chain uses TRBV10-3 and TRBJ1-1; 9 bases align to TRBD1. Germline V gives CDR1 ENHRY, CDR2 SYGVKD. The CDR3 has 14 residues. V was clipped by 6 bases and J by 1 base; unmatched bases: 3. The CDR3 sequence is CAISGQGTNTEAFF. DNA of the CDR3: TGTGCCATCAGCGGACAGGGGACGAACACTGAAGCTTTCTTT.

The CDR3 nucleotides are TGTGCCAGCAGCCCGCCGGGGAGACAGGCAAATCAGCCCCAGCATTTT. Its translation: CASSPPGRQANQPQHF. The rearrangement joins TRBV7-2 to TRBJ1-5; D might be TRBD1 (6 bases). The V end was cut by 5 bases, the J end by 4 bases, with 18 bases between. The length of the CDR3 is 16 residues. CDR1 and CDR2 from the germline V gene are SGHTA and FQGNSA.

J is TRBJ2-4 and V is TRBV7-9; D possibly corresponds to TRBD1 (6 bases). Germline CDR1 is SEHNR and CDR2 is FQNEAQ (reference sequence). V shed 0 bases and J shed 5 bases, with 11 bases lying between them. The CDR3 sequence is 15 residues long. Here the CDR3 reads CASSLATGLQNIQYF. The CDR3 DNA is TGTGCCAGCAGCTTAGCCACAGGGCTTCAAAACATTCAGTACTTC. The entire variable domain, with the rest obtained from reference TRBV7-9 and TRBJ2-4, is as follows: DTGVSQNPRHKITKRGQNVTFRCDPISEHNRLYWYRQTLGQGPEFLTYFQNEAQLEKSRLLSDRFSAERPKGSFSTLEIQRTEQGDSAMYLCASSLATGLQNIQYFGAGTRLSVL.

In DNA form, the CDR3 reads TGTGCCAGCAGTTATGCGGGAAGGGTAAGAGAGCAGTTCTTC. It is translated as CASSYAGRVREQFF. J is TRBJ2-1 and V is TRBV6-5; D is perhaps TRBD2 (6 bases). CDR3 length equals 14 residues. Trimming took 3 bases from V and 10 from J, leaving 16 bases between them. Germline V lookup: CDR1 MNHEY, CDR2 SVGAGI.

This sequence joins TRBV30 and TRBJ1-5; 8 bases map to TRBD1. CDR3 length: 13 amino acids. Germline V CDR1 and CDR2: GTSNPN, SVGIG (reference sequence). The trim removed 1 base at V and 5 bases at J, leaving 1 base unmatched. Here the CDR3 reads CAWSGTGYQPQHF. The CDR3 DNA follows: TGTGCCTGGAGTGGGACAGGGTATCAGCCCCAGCATTTT.